The sequence of this T cell receptor (beta chain) was determined in a study of shared T cell receptors in the human thymus (dated by TCRdb to the early 2020s). The study in broad terms: The study examined how the human thymus generates shared, self-reactive T-cell receptor alpha chains.

The CDR3 measures 12 amino acids from cysteine to phenylalanine. Only CDR3 DNA is held: 36 bases, read in frame from base 1. V loses 8 bases at its end and J loses 7 bases; junction bases beyond the gene matches: 3. CDR1 and CDR2, per the germline V gene, are MGHRA and YSYEKL. To prepare the library, the immunoSEQ multiplex PCR assay was applied. TCRdb retrieved this table from immuneACCESS and kept in-frame rearrangements only. Not all clones are present; in checked studies, unresolved V genes account for under half, and no reason is known for the remainder. Across this sample there are 630,000 or so clones, with around 87% seen only once. The ten largest clones take up 0.0094% of the sample. Of note for this clone: It lacks a known antigen. No base-level quality is on record; no much larger clone is a single base apart.

The same data also contributed to another study, on human thymus T cells. According to the second study: In Finland, the donors were immunologically healthy infants who were having open corrective cardiac surgery for congenital heart defects. Thymus tissue was collected as surgical resects that were removed during corrective cardiac surgery. V and J gene segment usage appeared biased in both thymic and peripheral blood repertoires. The related research reported highly overlapping thymic TCR repertoires among unrelated individuals. The study used about 8 infant thymus samples plus four related peripheral blood samples to characterize TCR alpha and beta repertoires. The cohort included more than five male and a couple of female infants, with donor ages spanning 7 to 244 days. Thymocytes were mechanically released from the tissue and were stored as pellets of about 9.5-31 million cells at -70 degrees C. A QIAsymphony instrument was used to extract genomic DNA from frozen cell pellets. Using the immunoSEQ multiplex PCR assay, the TCRB and TCRAD loci were amplified from a standardized quantity of quality-controlled genomic DNA. The amplicons covered the V(D)J region and were long enough to include the CDR3 and to identify the V and J genes. The amplicons were sequenced on an Illumina platform via the commercial immunoSEQ service. Primer bias and sequencing errors were corrected using previously described methods, and TCRAD and TCRB definitions followed the IMGT database. Analysis of the repertoires was done with immunoSEQ Analyzer 3.0 and VDJTools and included basic statistics, V/J segment usage, diversity estimates, rarefaction and pairwise overlap. To estimate diversity, the Chao1, ChaoE, Efron-Thisted, Shannon and inverse Simpson indices were applied, and diversity was also estimated on datasets down-sampled to the smallest sample. For repertoire overlap, CDR3 nucleotide sequence, V gene and J gene had to match strictly, and clustering was done by Jaccard-based multidimensional scaling. Thymus samples yielded on average around 810,000 unique TCRB clonotypes, compared with about 80,000 from blood samples.

The sequence joins TRBV4-1 to TRBJ1-1, and 11 bases in between align with TRBD1. The sequence derives from a boy in the first two years of life with a congenital heart defect. Donor details come from another sample of the same person, matched by shared clones. Sequenced material: thymocytes. The CDR3 in this case is CASRDRGFEAFF. The bases read TGCGCCAGCCGGGACAGGGGGTTTGAAGCTTTCTTT.